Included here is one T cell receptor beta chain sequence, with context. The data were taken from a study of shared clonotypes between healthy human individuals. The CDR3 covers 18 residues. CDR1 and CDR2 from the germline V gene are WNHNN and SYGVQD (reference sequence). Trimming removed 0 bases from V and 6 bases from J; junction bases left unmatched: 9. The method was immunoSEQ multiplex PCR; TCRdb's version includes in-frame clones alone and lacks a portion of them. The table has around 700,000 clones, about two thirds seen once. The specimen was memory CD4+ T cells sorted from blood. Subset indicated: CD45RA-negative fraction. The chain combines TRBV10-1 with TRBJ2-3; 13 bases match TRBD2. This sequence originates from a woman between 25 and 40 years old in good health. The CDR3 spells CASSESRTSGRTRDTQYF. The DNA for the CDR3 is TGCGCCAGCAGTGAGTCAAGGACTAGCGGGAGAACTAGGGATACGCAGTATTTT.